The clone carrying this TCR beta chain was recorded many times. The data were obtained in a study of T-cell reconstitution after alpha-beta-depleted transplantation in children. Unique molecular identifiers were incorporated during preparation of the TCRbeta library. MiXCR, run by TCRdb on the PCR reads, gives a single entry per CDR3 protein. Of about 200,000 distinct CDR3 sequences listed, just under 6.5% are singletons. From germline, CDR1 is MDHEN and CDR2 SYDVKM. This CDR3 region has 13 residues. V lost 5 bases to trimming and J lost 1 base, with 6 bases between them. This sequence was found in a girl under three years old with combined immunodeficiency, due to receive a stem cell transplant. The V call is TRBV28, the J call TRBJ2-1; D is unresolved. The sequences come from PBMCs, collected before TCRalphabeta/CD19-depleted stem cell transplant. The DNA for the CDR3 is TGTGCCAGCAGTCCCCTATCCTACAATGAGCAGTTCTTC. Protein: CASSPLSYNEQFF.